These T cell receptor beta chains were read from a single sample in a study of blood T cell repertoires in COVID-19. Using immunoSEQ multiplex PCR, the repertoire was profiled, and TCRdb retains in-frame clones only, with some absent. The sample includes under 200,000 clones, more than 80% of them seen just once. The sequenced sample consisted of peripheral blood. These receptors were taken from a man in his forties or fifties with acute or convalescent COVID-19. CDR3s include the opening cysteine and the closing phenylalanine or tryptophan. A D gene is named only where the DNA matches it firmly. Clone size is shown for a subset of rows, as once, few, many or a class of expanded clone.

d_gene,abundance,v_gene,j_gene,CDR3aa,CDR3nt
NA,NA,TRBV6-5,TRBJ2-3,CASRSDFTDTQYF,TGTGCCAGCAGGTCAGACTTCACAGATACGCAGTATTTT
TRBD1,NA,TRBV6-2/TRBV6-3,TRBJ1-6,CASSHDRGQTLHF,TGTGCCAGCAGCCACGACAGGGGGCAAACCCTCCACTTT
TRBD1,NA,TRBV15,TRBJ1-4,CATSRGQGNEKLFF,TGTGCCACCAGCAGGGGACAGGGGAATGAAAAACTGTTTTTT
TRBD2,NA,TRBV4-3,TRBJ2-1,CASSQEVAGSSYNEQFF,TGCGCCAGCAGCCAAGAAGTAGCGGGGAGCTCCTACAATGAGCAGTTCTTC
NA,NA,TRBV18,TRBJ1-1,CASSPRSDSEAFF,TGTGCCAGCTCACCACGATCGGACTCTGAAGCTTTCTTT
TRBD2,NA,TRBV28,TRBJ2-1,CASSLPSGVPSYNEQFF,TGTGCCAGCAGTTTACCGAGCGGGGTGCCCTCCTACAATGAGCAGTTCTTC
NA,NA,TRBV19,TRBJ2-5,CASSIDGRVGETQYF,TGTGCCAGTAGTATAGATGGGCGGGTCGGGGAGACCCAGTACTTC
NA,once,TRBV9,TRBJ2-1,CASSVAAGSSYNEQFF,TGTGCCAGCAGCGTAGCGGCGGGGAGCTCCTACAATGAGCAGTTCTTC
TRBD1,NA,TRBV28,TRBJ1-1,CASNRGDLEAFF,TGTGCCAGCAACAGGGGGGACTTAGAAGCTTTCTTT
TRBD1,NA,TRBV7-2,TRBJ1-3,CASSITGVSSGNTIYF,TGTGCCAGCAGCATAACAGGGGTGTCGTCTGGAAACACCATATATTTT
TRBD2,NA,TRBV5-1,TRBJ2-1,CASSLRQQPLAGGSLSSYNEQFF,TGCGCCAGCAGCCTCCGGCAGCAACCACTAGCGGGAGGGAGTCTTAGCTCCTACAATGAGCAGTTCTTC
TRBD2,NA,TRBV7-2,TRBJ2-1,CASSVDLTGGYNEQFF,TGTGCCAGCAGCGTAGACCTAACGGGGGGCTACAATGAGCAGTTCTTC
TRBD2,NA,TRBV27,TRBJ2-7,CASSFLAGGAYEQYF,TGTGCCAGCAGTTTCTTAGCGGGAGGAGCCTACGAGCAGTACTTC
TRBD2,few,TRBV6-1,TRBJ2-7,CASSSTRGGIYEQYF,TGTGCCAGCAGTTCAACTCGGGGGGGCATCTACGAGCAGTACTTC
TRBD1,NA,TRBV6-5,TRBJ2-2,CASISGTGRTGELFF,TGTGCCAGCATCTCCGGGACAGGGCGCACCGGGGAGCTGTTTTTT
NA,NA,TRBV6-6,TRBJ2-6,CASSHDSSGANVLTF,TGTGCCAGCAGCCATGACAGCTCTGGGGCCAACGTCCTGACTTTC
TRBD2,NA,TRBV2,TRBJ2-7,CASSELLAGSSYEQYF,TGTGCCAGCAGTGAATTGCTAGCGGGCAGCTCCTACGAGCAGTACTTC
TRBD2,NA,TRBV5-6,TRBJ2-3,CASSLRTSGRDTQYF,TGTGCCAGCAGCCTCCGGACTAGCGGGAGGGATACGCAGTATTTT
TRBD1,NA,TRBV28,TRBJ2-3,CASSFQGALTDTQYF,TGTGCCAGCAGTTTCCAGGGGGCTCTGACAGATACGCAGTATTTT
TRBD2,NA,TRBV19,TRBJ2-3,CASSGTSGGASTDTQYF,TGTGCCAGTAGTGGGACTAGCGGGGGGGCTAGCACAGATACGCAGTATTTT
TRBD1,NA,TRBV29-1,TRBJ1-5,CSVGGDSQPQHF,TGCAGCGTTGGAGGGGACAGTCAGCCCCAGCATTTT
NA,NA,TRBV28,TRBJ1-5,CASSSFDRASNQPQHF,TGTGCCAGCAGTTCCTTTGACAGAGCTAGCAATCAGCCCCAGCATTTT